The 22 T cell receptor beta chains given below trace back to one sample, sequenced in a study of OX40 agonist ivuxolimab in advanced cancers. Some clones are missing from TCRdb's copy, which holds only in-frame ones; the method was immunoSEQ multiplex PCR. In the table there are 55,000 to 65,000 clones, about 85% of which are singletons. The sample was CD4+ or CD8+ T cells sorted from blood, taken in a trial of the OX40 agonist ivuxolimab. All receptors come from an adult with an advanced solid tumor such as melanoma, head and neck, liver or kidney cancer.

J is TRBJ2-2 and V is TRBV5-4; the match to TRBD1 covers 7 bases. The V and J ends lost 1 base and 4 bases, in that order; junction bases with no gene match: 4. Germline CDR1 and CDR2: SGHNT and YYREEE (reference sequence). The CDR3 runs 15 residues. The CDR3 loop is CASSLRQGGTGELFF. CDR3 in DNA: TGTGCCAGCAGCTTGAGACAGGGTGGCACCGGGGAGCTGTTTTTT.

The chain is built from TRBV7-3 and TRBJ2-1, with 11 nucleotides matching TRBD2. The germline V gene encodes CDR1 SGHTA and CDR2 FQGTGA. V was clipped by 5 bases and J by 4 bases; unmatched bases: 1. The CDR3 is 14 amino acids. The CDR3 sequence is CASSLAGGYNEQFF. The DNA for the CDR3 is TGTGCCAGCAGCCTAGCGGGGGGTTACAATGAGCAGTTCTTC.

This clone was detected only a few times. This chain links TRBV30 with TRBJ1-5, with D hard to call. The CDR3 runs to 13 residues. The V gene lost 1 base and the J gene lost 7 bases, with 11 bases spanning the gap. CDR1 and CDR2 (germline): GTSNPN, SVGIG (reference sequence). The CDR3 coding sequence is TGTGCCTGGAGTGAAAGGGTCCAACAGCCCCAGCATTTT. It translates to CAWSERVQQPQHF.

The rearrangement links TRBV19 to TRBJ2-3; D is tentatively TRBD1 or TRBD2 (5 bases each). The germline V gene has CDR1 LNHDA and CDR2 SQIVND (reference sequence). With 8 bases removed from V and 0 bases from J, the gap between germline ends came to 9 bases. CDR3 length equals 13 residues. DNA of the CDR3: TGTGCCAGTGGGACGGGGAGCACAGATACGCAGTATTTT. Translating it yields CASGTGSTDTQYF.

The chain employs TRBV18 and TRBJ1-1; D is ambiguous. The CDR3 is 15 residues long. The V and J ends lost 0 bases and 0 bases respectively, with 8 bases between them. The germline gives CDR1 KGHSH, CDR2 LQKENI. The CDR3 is CASSPPGQMNTEAFF. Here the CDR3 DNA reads TGTGCCAGCTCACCACCCGGGCAGATGAACACTGAAGCTTTCTTT.

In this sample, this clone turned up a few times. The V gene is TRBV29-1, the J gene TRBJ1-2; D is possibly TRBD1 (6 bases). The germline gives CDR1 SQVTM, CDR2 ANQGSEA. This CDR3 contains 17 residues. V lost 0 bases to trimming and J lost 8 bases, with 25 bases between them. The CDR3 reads CSVEDEWGGAPMGGYTF. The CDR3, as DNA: TGCAGCGTTGAAGATGAATGGGGGGGCGCCCCTATGGGAGGCTACACCTTC.

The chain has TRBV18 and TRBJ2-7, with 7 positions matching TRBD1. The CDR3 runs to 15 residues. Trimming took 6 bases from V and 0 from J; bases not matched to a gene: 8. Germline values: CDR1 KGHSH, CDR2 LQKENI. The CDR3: CASSDRDRSSYEQYF. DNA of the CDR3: TGTGCCAGCTCCGACCGGGACAGAAGCTCCTACGAGCAGTACTTC.

The CDR3 is CASSLLTTGMETQYF. CDR3 DNA: TGTGCCAGCAGCCTCCTCACGACAGGGATGGAGACCCAGTACTTC. The rearrangement joins TRBV4-2 to TRBJ2-5; 7 positions agree with TRBD1. J was trimmed by 5 bases and V by 4 bases; bases with no gene match: 10. The CDR3 runs to 15 residues. Germline CDR1 and CDR2: LGHNA and YNFKEQ.

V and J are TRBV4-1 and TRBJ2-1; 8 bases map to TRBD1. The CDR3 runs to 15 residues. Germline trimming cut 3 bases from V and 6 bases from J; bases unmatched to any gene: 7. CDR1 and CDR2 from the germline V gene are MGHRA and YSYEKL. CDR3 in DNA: TGCGCCAGCAGCCACACGGACAGGGTGATCAATGAGCAGTTCTTC. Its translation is CASSHTDRVINEQFF.

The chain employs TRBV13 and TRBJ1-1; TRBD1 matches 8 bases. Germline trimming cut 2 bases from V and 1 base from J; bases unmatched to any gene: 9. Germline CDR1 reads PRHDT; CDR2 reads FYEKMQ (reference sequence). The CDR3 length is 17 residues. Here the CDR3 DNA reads TGTGCCAGCAGCTTACGTGGACAGGGACAATGGAACACTGAAGCTTTCTTT. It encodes CASSLRGQGQWNTEAFF. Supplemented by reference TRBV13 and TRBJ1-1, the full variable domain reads AAGVIQSPRHLIKEKRETATLKCYPIPRHDTVYWYQQGPGQDPQFLISFYEKMQSDKGSIPDRFSAQQFSDYHSELNMSSLELGDSALYFCASSLRGQGQWNTEAFFGQGTRLTVV.

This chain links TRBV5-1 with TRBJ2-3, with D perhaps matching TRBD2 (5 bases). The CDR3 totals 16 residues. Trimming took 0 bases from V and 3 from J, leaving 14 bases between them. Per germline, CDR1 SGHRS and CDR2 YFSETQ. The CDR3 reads CASSLALSGSTDTQYF. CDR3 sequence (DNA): TGCGCCAGCAGCTTGGCCTTATCGGGGTCGACAGATACGCAGTATTTT.

The CDR3 DNA sequence: TGCGCCAGCAGCTTGGCGGCTAGCGGTGCAGGAGATACGCAGTATTTT. Amino acid sequence: CASSLAASGAGDTQYF. This sequence joins TRBV5-1 and TRBJ2-3, with 7 nucleotides matching TRBD2. CDR1 and CDR2 from the germline V gene are SGHRS and YFSETQ. The CDR3 runs to 16 residues. J gave up 5 bases and V 0 bases, and 9 bases lay outside the gene matches. The variable domain in full, completed from reference TRBV5-1 and TRBJ2-3, reads KAGVTQTPRYLIKTRGQQVTLSCSPISGHRSVSWYQQTPGQGLQFLFEYFSETQRNKGNFPGRFSGRQFSNSRSEMNVSTLELGDSALYLCASSLAASGAGDTQYFGPGTRLTVL.

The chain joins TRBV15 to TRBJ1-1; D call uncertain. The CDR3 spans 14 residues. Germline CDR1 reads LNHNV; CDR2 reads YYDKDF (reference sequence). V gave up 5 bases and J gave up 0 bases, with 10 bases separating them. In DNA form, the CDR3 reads TGTGCCACCAGCCCCCCCTTCATGAACACTGAAGCTTTCTTT. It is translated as CATSPPFMNTEAFF.

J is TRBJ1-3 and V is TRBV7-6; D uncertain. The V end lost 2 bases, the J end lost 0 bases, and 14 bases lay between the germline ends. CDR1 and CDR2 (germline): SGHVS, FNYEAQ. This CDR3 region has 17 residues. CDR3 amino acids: CASSLSVAASSGNTIYF. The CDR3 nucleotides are TGTGCCAGCAGCTTAAGTGTTGCAGCTTCCTCTGGAAACACCATATATTTT.

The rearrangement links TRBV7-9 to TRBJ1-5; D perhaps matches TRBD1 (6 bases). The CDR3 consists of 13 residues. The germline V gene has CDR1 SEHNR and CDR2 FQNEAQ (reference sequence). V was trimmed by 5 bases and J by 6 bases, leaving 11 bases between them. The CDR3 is CASSLRDTQPQHF. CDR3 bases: TGTGCCAGCAGCCTACGGGACACTCAGCCCCAGCATTTT. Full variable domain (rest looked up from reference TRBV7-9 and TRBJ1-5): DTGVSQNPRHKITKRGQNVTFRCDPISEHNRLYWYRQTLGQGPEFLTYFQNEAQLEKSRLLSDRFSAERPKGSFSTLEIQRTEQGDSAMYLCASSLRDTQPQHFGDGTRLSIL.

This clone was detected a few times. CDR3 in amino acids: CASSQVVGGTEAFF. CDR3 coding DNA: TGTGCCAGCAGCCAAGTTGTCGGTGGCACTGAAGCTTTCTTT. The chain combines TRBV14 with TRBJ1-1; D remains unclear. The CDR3 length is 14 residues. Germline V gene sequence: CDR1 SGHDN, CDR2 FVKESK. Trimming took 1 base from V and 4 from J, leaving 10 bases between them.

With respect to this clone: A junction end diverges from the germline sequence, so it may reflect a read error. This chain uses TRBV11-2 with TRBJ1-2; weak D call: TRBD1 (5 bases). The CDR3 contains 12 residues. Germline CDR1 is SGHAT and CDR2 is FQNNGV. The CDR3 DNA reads TGTGCCAGCAGCCCCCGGGACGTTGGCAACACCTTC. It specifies CASSPRDVGNTF.

The CDR3 nucleotides read TGCGCCAGCAGCCGGTCGGCGGGGACTAGCCTCCAAGAGACCCAGTACTTC. Its protein is CASSRSAGTSLQETQYF. The chain carries TRBV4-1 and TRBJ2-5, with 9 bases fitting TRBD2. With V trimmed by 4 bases and J by 1 base, 10 bases remained unmatched. The length of the CDR3 is 17 residues. Germline V gene sequence: CDR1 MGHRA, CDR2 YSYEKL.

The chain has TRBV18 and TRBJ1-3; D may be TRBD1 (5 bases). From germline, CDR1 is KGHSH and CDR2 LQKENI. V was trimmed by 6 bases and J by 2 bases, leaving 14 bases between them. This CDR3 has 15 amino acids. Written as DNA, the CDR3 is TGTGCCAGCTCCCCGGGGCTCTCCGCTGGAAACACCATATATTTT. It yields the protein CASSPGLSAGNTIYF.

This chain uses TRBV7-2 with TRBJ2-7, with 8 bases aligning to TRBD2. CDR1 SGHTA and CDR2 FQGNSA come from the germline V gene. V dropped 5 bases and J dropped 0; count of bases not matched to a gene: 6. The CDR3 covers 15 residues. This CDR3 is CASSKTGGSSYEQYF. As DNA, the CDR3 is TGTGCCAGCAGCAAAACGGGGGGGAGCTCCTACGAGCAGTACTTC.

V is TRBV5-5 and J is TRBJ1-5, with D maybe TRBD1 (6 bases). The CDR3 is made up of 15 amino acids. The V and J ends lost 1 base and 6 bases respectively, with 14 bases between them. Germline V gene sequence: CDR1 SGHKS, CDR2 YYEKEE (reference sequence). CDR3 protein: CASSLRGEKGQPQHF. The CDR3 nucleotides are TGTGCCAGCAGCTTGAGGGGGGAGAAAGGTCAGCCCCAGCATTTT.

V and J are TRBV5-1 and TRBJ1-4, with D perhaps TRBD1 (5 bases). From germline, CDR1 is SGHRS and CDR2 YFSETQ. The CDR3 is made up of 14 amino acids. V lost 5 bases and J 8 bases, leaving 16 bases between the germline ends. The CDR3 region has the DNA TGCGCCAGCAGACGCAATCAGGGAGAGGAAAAACTGTTTTTT. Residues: CASRRNQGEEKLFF.